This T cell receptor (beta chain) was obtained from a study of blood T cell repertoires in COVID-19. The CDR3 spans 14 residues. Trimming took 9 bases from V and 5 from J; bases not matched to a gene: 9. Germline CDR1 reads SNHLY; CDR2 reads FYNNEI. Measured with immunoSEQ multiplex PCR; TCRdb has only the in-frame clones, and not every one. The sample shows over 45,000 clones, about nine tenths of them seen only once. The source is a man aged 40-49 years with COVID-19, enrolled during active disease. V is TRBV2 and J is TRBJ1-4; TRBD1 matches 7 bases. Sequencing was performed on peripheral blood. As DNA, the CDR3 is TGTGCCAGTCCCGAGGGACAGACGAATGAAAAACTGTTTTTT. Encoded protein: CASPEGQTNEKLFF.